These T cell receptor beta chains were read from a single sample in a study of blood T cell repertoires in COVID-19. Clones were read by immunoSEQ multiplex PCR, and TCRdb kept only the in-frame ones, dropping some. Altogether 300,000 to 450,000 clones are present, roughly 85% being singletons, with the ten largest covering roughly 3.9%. The material sequenced was peripheral blood. These receptors came from a woman under 30 with acute or convalescent COVID-19. Each CDR3 is given with its conserved first and last residue. D genes are given only for firm matches. A clone size is listed for some rows: how often the clone was seen (once, few, many), or a class if it is expanded.

cdr3_aa cdr3_nt d_call j_call v_call clone_size
CAALGGMREQYF TGTGCCGCCCTAGGGGGCATGAGAGAGCAGTACTTC TRBD1 TRBJ2-7 TRBV15 -
CASSSGVEAFF TGTGCCAGCAGTTCCGGGGTTGAAGCTTTCTTT - TRBJ1-1 TRBV27 -
CASSDSGTDTQYF TGTGCCAGCAGCGATAGCGGCACAGATACGCAGTATTTT - TRBJ2-3 TRBV9 -
CASSPDIIRETQYF TGTGCCAGCTCACCCGACATTATCCGAGAGACCCAGTACTTC - TRBJ2-5 TRBV18 -
CASSDRGQRDGYTF TGTGCCAGCAGCGACAGGGGGCAGAGGGATGGCTACACCTTC TRBD1 TRBJ1-2 TRBV28 few
CASSPGGQTNNEQFF TGTGCCAGCAGCCCAGGGGGACAGACAAACAATGAGCAGTTCTTC TRBD1 TRBJ2-1 TRBV7-7 few
CASSLETSGGNSPLHF TGTGCCAGCAGCTTGGAGACCTCGGGTGGTAATTCACCCCTCCACTTT - TRBJ1-6 TRBV5-5 -
CASSYRVVDEKLFF TGTGCCAGCAGTTACCGGGTGGTGGATGAAAAACTGTTTTTT - TRBJ1-4 TRBV6-5 -
CASSVGTAYSPLHF TGTGCCAGCAGCGTAGGAACAGCATATTCACCCCTCCACTTT - TRBJ1-6 TRBV9 -
CASSYSLGGEETQYF TGTGCCAGCAGTTACTCTCTGGGCGGGGAGGAGACCCAGTACTTC - TRBJ2-5 TRBV6-5 -
CASSQGRQADTEAFF TGCGCCAGCAGCCAGGGAAGACAGGCAGACACTGAAGCTTTCTTT - TRBJ1-1 TRBV5-1 -
CASSPRGSRDEQFF TGTGCCAGCAGCCCCCGGGGTAGCCGGGATGAGCAGTTCTTC - TRBJ2-1 TRBV3-1/TRBV3-2 -
CASSPSRGDTIYF TGCGCCAGCAGCCCCTCACGGGGGGACACCATATATTTT - TRBJ1-3 TRBV4-1 -
CASSPRGQGARYEQYF TGTGCCAGCAGCCCCCGTGGGCAGGGGGCGCGATACGAGCAGTACTTC TRBD1 TRBJ2-7 TRBV9 once
CASTQGRTDTQYF TGTGCCAGCACACAGGGGAGGACAGATACGCAGTATTTT - TRBJ2-3 TRBV12-3/TRBV12-4 -
CASSSPQGAYGYTF TGTGCCAGCAGTTCGCCTCAGGGGGCGTATGGCTACACCTTC TRBD1 TRBJ1-2 TRBV6-5 -
CASSHGGAQGNTIYF TGTGCCAGCTCCCACGGGGGGGCGCAAGGAAACACCATATATTTT - TRBJ1-3 TRBV19 -
CATGSGVGYEQYF TGTGCCACCGGTTCAGGGGTCGGCTACGAGCAGTACTTC - TRBJ2-7 TRBV24-1 -
CASSEGAQPQHF TGTGCCAGCAGTGAAGGGGCTCAGCCCCAGCATTTT - TRBJ1-5 TRBV6-1 -
CASSFGQGYEQFF TGTGCCAGCAGTTTTGGGCAGGGCTATGAGCAGTTCTTC - TRBJ2-1 TRBV28 -
CAWSVVGYEQYF TGTGCCTGGAGTGTAGTCGGTTACGAGCAGTACTTC - TRBJ2-7 TRBV30 once
CASSGHFNEQFF TGTGCCAGCAGTGGACACTTCAATGAGCAGTTCTTC - TRBJ2-1 TRBV2 few
CASSAGTLNTEAFF TGTGCCAGCAGCGCCGGGACACTGAACACTGAAGCTTTCTTT - TRBJ1-1 TRBV9 once
CASSLDTGQYSGANVLTF TGTGCCAGCAGCTTAGATACGGGACAGTACTCTGGGGCCAACGTCCTGACTTTC TRBD1 TRBJ2-6 TRBV11-3 once
CASSEGQYLTYEQYF TGTGCCAGCAGTGAGGGGCAGTACCTAACCTACGAGCAGTACTTC - TRBJ2-7 TRBV6-1 -
CASSLGTSGRRGTDTQYF TGTGCCAGCAGCTTAGGCACTAGCGGGAGGAGGGGCACAGATACGCAGTATTTT TRBD2 TRBJ2-3 TRBV7-9 -
CASSAGGGNTEAFF TGCGCCAGCAGTGCGGGTGGAGGGAACACTGAAGCTTTCTTT - TRBJ1-1 TRBV4-1 many
CATSDFAVATQYF TGTGCCACCAGTGATTTTGCGGTAGCGACCCAGTACTTC - TRBJ2-5 TRBV24-1 -
CATESNPGGSGNTIYF TGTGCAACCGAAAGCAACCCAGGGGGATCTGGAAACACCATATATTTT TRBD1 TRBJ1-3 TRBV10-3 -
CASSGGTGGSYEQYF TGTGCCAGCAGCGGGGGGACAGGGGGTTCTTACGAGCAGTACTTC TRBD1 TRBJ2-7 TRBV7-2 -
CASSLAGEKLFF TGTGCCAGCAGCTTGGCAGGCGAAAAACTGTTTTTT - TRBJ1-4 TRBV5-4 -
CASSSLQGPGNTIYF TGTGCCAGCAGCTCACTCCAGGGCCCTGGAAACACCATATATTTT - TRBJ1-3 TRBV9 -
CASREGAREYGYTF TGTGCCAGCAGAGAAGGGGCCCGGGAATATGGCTACACCTTC - TRBJ1-2 TRBV6-1 -
CGATGGLDTQYF TGTGGGGCGACAGGGGGATTGGATACGCAGTATTTT TRBD1 TRBJ2-3 TRBV7-9 -
CASSDGQGSDEQYF TGCGCCAGCAGTGATGGACAGGGCTCGGACGAGCAGTACTTC TRBD1 TRBJ2-7 TRBV10-1 -
CASRTGDYGYTF TGTGCCAGCAGGACAGGAGATTATGGCTACACCTTC - TRBJ1-2 TRBV2 -